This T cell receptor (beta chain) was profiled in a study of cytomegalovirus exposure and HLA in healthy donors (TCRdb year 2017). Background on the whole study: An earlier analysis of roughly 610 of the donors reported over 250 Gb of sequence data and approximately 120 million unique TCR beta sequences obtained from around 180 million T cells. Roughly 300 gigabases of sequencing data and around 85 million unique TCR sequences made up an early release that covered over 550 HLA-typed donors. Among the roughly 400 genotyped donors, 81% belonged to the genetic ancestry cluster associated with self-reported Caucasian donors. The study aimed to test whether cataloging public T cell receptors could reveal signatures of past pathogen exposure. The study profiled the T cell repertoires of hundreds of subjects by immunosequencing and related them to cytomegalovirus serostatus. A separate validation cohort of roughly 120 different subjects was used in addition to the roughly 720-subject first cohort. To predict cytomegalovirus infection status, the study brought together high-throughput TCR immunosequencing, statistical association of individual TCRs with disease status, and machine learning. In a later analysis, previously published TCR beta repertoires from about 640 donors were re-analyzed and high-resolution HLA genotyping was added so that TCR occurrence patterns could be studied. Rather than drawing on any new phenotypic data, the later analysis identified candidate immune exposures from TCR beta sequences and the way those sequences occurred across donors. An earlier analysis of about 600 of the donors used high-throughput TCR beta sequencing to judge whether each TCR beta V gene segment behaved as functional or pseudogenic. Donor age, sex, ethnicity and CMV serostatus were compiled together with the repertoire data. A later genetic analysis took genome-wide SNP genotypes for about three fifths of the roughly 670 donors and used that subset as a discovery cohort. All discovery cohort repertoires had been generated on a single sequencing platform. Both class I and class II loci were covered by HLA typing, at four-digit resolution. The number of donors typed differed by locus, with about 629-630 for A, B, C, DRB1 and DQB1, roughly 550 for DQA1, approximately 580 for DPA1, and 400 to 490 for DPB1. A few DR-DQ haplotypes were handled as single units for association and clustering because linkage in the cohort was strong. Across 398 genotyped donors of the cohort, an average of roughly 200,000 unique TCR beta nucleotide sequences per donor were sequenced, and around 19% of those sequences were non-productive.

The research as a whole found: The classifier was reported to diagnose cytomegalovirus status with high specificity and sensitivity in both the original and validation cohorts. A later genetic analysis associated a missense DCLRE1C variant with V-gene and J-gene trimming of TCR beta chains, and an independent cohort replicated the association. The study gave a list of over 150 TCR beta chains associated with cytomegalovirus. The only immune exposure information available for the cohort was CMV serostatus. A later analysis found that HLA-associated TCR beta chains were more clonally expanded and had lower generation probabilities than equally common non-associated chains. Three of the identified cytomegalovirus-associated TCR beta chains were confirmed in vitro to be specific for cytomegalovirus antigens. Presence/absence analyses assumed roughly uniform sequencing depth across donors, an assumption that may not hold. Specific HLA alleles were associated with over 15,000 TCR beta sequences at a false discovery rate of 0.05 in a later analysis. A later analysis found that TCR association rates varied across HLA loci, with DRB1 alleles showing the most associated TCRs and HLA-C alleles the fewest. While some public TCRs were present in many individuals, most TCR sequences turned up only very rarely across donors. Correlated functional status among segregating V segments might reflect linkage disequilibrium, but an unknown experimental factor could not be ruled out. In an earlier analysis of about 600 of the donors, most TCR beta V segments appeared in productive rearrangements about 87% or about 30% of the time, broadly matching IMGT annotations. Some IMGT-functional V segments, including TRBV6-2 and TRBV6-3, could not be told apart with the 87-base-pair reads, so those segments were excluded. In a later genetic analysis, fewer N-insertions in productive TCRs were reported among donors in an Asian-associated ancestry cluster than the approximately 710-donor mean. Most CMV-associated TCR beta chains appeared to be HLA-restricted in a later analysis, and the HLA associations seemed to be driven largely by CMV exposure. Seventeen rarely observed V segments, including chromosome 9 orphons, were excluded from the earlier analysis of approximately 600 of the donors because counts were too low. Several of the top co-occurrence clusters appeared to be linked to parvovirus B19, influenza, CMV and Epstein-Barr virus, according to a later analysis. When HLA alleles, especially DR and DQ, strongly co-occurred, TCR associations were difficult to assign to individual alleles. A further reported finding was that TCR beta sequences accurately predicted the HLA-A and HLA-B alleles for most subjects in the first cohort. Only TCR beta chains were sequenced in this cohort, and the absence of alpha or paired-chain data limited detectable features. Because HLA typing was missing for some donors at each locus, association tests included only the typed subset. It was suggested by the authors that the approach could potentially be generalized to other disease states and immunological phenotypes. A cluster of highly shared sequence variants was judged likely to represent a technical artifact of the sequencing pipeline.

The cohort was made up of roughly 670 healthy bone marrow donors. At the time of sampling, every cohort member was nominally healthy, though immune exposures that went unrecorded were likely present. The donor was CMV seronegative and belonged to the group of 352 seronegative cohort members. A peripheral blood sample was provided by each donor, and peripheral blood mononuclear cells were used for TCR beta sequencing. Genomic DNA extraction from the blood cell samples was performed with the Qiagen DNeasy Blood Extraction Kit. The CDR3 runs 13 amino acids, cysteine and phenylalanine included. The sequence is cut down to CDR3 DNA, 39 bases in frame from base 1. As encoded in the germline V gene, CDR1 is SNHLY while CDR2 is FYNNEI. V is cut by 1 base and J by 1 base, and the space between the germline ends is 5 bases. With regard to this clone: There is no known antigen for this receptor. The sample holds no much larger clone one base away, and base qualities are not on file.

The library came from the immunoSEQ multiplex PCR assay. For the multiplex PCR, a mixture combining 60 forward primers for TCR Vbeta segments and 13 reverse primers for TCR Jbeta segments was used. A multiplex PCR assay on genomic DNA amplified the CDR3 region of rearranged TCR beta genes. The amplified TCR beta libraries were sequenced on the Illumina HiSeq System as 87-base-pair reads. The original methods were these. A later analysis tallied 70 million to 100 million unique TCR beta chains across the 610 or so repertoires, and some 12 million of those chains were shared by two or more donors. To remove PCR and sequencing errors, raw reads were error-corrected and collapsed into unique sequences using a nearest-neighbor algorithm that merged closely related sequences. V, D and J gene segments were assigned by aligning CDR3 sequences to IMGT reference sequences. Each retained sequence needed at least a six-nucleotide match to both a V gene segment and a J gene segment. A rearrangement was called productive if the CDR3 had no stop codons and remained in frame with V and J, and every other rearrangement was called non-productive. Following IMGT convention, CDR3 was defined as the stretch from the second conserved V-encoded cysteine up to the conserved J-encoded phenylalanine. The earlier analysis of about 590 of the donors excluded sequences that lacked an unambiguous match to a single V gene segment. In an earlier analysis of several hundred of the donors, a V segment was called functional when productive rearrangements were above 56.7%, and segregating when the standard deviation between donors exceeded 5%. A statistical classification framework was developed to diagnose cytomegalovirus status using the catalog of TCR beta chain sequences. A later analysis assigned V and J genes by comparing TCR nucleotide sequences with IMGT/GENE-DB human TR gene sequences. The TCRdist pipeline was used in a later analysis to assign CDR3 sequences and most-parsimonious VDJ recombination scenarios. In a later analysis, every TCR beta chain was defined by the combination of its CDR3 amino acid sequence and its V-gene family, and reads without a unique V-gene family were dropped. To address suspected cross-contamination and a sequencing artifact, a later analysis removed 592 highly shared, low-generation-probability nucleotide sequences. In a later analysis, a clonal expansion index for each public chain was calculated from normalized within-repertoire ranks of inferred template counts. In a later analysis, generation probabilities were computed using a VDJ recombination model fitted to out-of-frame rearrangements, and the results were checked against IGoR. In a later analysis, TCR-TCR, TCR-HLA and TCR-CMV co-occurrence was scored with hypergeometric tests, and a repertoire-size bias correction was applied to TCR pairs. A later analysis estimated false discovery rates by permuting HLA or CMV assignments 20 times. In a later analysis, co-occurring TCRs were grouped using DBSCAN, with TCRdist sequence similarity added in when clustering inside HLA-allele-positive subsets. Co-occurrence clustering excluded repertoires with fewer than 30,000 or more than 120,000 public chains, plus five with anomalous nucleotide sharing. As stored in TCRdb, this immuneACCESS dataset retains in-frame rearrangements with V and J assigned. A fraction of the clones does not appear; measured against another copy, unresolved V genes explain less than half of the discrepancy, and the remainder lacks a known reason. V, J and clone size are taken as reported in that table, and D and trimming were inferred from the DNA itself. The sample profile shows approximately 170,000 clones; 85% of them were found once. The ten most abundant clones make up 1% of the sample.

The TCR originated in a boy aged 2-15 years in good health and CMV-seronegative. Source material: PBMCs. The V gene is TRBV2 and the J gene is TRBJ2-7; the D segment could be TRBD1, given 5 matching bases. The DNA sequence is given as TGTGCCAGCAGTGAAGGACAGTCCTACGAGCAGTACTTC. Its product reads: CASSEGQSYEQYF.